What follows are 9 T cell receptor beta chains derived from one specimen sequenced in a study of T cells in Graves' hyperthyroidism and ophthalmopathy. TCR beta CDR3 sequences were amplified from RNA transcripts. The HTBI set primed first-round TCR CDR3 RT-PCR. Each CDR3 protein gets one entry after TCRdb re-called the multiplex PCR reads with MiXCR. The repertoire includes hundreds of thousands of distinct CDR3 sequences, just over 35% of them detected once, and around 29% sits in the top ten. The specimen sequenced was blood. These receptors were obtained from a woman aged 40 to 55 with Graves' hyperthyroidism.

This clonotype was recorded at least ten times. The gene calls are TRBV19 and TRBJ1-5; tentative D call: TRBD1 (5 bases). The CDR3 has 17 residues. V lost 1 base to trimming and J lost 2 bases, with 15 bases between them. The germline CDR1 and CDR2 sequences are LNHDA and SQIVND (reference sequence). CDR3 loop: CASSIGGGTRRNQPQHF. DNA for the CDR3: TGTGCCAGTAGTATAGGAGGCGGGACGAGACGCAATCAGCCCCAGCATTTT.

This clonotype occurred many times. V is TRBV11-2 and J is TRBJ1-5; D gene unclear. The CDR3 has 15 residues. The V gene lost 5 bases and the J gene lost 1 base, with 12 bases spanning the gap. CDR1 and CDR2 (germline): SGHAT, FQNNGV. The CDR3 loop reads CASSPSGRSNQPQHF. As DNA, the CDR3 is TGTGCCAGCAGCCCGTCGGGAAGAAGCAATCAGCCCCAGCATTTT. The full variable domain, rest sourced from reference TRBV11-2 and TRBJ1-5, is EAGVAQSPRYKIIEKRQSVAFWCNPISGHATLYWYQQILGQGPKLLIQFQNNGVVDDSQLPKDRFSAERLKGVDSTLKIQPAKLEDSAVYLCASSPSGRSNQPQHFGDGTRLSIL.

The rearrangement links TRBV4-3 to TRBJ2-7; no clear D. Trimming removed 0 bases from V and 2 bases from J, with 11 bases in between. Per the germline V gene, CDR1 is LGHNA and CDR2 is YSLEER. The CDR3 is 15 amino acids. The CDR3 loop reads CASSQDRGPTYEQYF. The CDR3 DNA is TGCGCCAGCAGCCAAGACCGCGGTCCCACCTACGAGCAGTACTTC.

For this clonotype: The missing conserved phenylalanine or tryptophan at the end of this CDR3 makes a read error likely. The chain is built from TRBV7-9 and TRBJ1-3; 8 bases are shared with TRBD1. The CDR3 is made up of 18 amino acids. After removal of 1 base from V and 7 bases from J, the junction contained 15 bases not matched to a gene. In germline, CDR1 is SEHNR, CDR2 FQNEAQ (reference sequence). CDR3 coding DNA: TGTGCCAGCAGCTTAGATCTCCTCCTTGCAGGGGGCCCCAACACCATATATCTT. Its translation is CASSLDLLLAGGPNTIYL.

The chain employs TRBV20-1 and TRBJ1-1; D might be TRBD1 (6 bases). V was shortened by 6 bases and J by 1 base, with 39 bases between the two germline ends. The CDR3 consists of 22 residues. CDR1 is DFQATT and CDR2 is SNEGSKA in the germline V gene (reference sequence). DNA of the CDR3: TGCAGTGCCCCTCCGATTCCGTCGGGGGGCGGGGGGCCTTACCCCTCGAACACTGAAGCTTTCTTT. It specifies CSAPPIPSGGGGPYPSNTEAFF.

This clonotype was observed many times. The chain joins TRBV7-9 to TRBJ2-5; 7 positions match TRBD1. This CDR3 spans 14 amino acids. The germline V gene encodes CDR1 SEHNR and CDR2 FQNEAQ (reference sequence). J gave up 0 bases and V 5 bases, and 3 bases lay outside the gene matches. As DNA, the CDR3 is TGTGCCAGCAGCGTGACAGGGAACCAAGAGACCCAGTACTTC. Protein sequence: CASSVTGNQETQYF.

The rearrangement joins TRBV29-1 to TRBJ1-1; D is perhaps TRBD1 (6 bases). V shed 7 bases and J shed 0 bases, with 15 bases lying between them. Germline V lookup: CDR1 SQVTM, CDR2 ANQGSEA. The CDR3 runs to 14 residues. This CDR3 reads CSGWTVQMNTEAFF. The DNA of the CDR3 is TGCAGCGGTTGGACAGTGCAAATGAACACTGAAGCTTTCTTT.

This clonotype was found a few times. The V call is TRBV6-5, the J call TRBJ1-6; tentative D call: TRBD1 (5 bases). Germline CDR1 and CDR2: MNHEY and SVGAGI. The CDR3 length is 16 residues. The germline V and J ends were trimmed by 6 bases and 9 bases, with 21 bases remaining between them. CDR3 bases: TGTGCCAGCAGCTCACCCCCCGGGACGGCGAGTTCACCCCTCCACTTT. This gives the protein CASSSPPGTASSPLHF.

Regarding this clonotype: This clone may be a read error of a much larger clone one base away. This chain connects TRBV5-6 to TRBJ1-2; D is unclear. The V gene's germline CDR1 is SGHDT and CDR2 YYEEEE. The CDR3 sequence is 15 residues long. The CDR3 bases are TGCGCCAGCAGCCAAGATGATCCAACTGTCTATGGCTACACCTTC. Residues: CASSQDDPTVYGYTF.